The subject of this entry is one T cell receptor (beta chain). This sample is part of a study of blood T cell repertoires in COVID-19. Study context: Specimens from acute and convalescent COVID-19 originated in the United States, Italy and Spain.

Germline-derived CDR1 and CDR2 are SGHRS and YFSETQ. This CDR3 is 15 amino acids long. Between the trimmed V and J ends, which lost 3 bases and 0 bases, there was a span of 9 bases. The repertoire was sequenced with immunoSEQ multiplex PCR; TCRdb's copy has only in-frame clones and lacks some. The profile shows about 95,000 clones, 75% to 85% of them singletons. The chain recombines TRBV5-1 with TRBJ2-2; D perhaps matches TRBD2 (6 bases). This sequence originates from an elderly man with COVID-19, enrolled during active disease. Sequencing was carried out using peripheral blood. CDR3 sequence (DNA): TGCGCCAGCAGCTATACGGGGGCGAACACCGGGGAGCTGTTTTTT. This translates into CASSYTGANTGELFF.